This T cell receptor (beta chain) was found in a study of blood T cell repertoires in COVID-19. CDR1 is SEHNR, CDR2 FQNEAQ, per germline (reference sequence). The V end was cut by 3 bases, the J end by 3 bases, with 14 bases between. The CDR3 consists of 15 residues. Using immunoSEQ multiplex PCR, the repertoire was profiled, and TCRdb retains in-frame clones only, with some absent. The sample yields 100,000 to 140,000 clones, about 80% seen once. The sample holds a few counts of this clone. This rearrangement joins TRBV7-9 to TRBJ1-2; weak D call: TRBD1 (5 bases). The receptor comes from a man aged 65 to 79 with acute or convalescent COVID-19. Sequencing was carried out using peripheral blood. The CDR3 nucleotides read TGTGCCAGCAGCTTCGCCGGGGAGGGACACTATGGCTACACCTTC. As protein: CASSFAGEGHYGYTF.